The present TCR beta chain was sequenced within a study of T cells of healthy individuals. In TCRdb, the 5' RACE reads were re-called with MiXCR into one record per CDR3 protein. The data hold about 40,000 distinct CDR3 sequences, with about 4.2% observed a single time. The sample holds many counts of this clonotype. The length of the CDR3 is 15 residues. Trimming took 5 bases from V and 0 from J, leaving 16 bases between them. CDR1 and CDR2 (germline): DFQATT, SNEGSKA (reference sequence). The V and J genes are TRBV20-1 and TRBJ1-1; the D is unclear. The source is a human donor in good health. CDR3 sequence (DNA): TGCAGTGCTCCACACCTCAGGATCATGAACACTGAAGCTTTCTTT. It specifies CSAPHLRIMNTEAFF.